Listed below are T cell receptor beta chains from one sample, sequenced in a study of identical twins. TCRdb itself ran the 5' RACE reads through MiXCR, one entry per CDR3 protein. The sample includes around 960,000 distinct CDR3 sequences, 9% to 15% of them seen just once. The same data also contributed to another study, on yellow fever vaccine responses in identical twins.

The sample consisted of PBMCs. The receptors stem from a young woman in good health. CDR3s include the opening cysteine and the closing phenylalanine or tryptophan. Each record gives: V gene, J gene, clone size, D gene, CDR3 DNA, CDR3 protein. The D gene is left open where the match is weak. Size tells how often a clone was seen (once, few, many) or the class of an expanded clone, and some rows leave it out.

TRBV28	TRBJ1-1	-	TRBD1	TGTGCCAGCAGTATACAGGGGTGGGACACTGAAGCTTTCTTT	CASSIQGWDTEAFF
TRBV12-3/TRBV12-4	TRBJ2-1	few	-	TGTGCCAGCAGTTCGTCGGCCTCGGGTGAGCAGTTCTTC	CASSSSASGEQFF
TRBV24-1	TRBJ2-3	many	-	TGTGCCACCAGTGATTTGATTGACGACAGTAGCACAGATACGCAGTATTTT	CATSDLIDDSSTDTQYF
TRBV20-1	TRBJ1-1	-	-	TGCAGTGCCCCGGGGTGGGACACTGAAGCTTTCTTT	CSAPGWDTEAFF
TRBV20-1	TRBJ2-7	few	TRBD2	TGCAGTGCTAGAGAAGGAGGGAGGGGCTCCGAGCAGTACTTC	CSAREGGRGSEQYF
TRBV10-3	TRBJ2-1	-	-	TGTGCCATCAGGGCCCGAGGGGACAATGAGCAGTTCTTC	CAIRARGDNEQFF
TRBV2	TRBJ2-1	-	TRBD1	TGTGCCAGCGTGAAGGACAGGAACAATGAGCAGTTCTTC	CASVKDRNNEQFF
TRBV20-1	TRBJ2-2	few	TRBD2	TGCAGTGCTCGACCTAGCGGGAGAGACACCGGGGAGCTGTTTTTT	CSARPSGRDTGELFF
TRBV6-1	TRBJ1-1	few	-	TGTGCCAGCAGGCGTTCGGGGTCGGGGAGCACTGAAGCTTTCTTT	CASRRSGSGSTEAFF
TRBV7-9	TRBJ2-1	few	TRBD2	TGTGCCAGCAGCCCCCCCTGGACTAGCGGGAGGAATGAGCAGTTCTTC	CASSPPWTSGRNEQFF
TRBV25-1	TRBJ1-5	few	-	TGTGCCAGCAGTTGCGGTTTTCAGGGAACTAATCAGCCCCAGCATTTT	CASSCGFQGTNQPQHF
TRBV28	TRBJ2-6	-	-	TGTGCCAGCAGTTTATACGCCTCTGGGGCCAACGTCCTGACTTTC	CASSLYASGANVLTF
TRBV11-1	TRBJ2-6	many	TRBD2	TGTGCCAGCAGCTTAGGACTAGCCGGCCCCTCTGGGGCCAACGTCCTGACTTTC	CASSLGLAGPSGANVLTF
TRBV6-2/TRBV6-3	TRBJ2-1	-	TRBD2	TGTGCCAGCGAGGGACTAGCGGGGGGGCCCCCGTACAATGAGCAGTTCTTC	CASEGLAGGPPYNEQFF
TRBV19	TRBJ2-7	few	-	TGTGCCAGTAGTAGGGAGACGCAATACGAGCAGTACTTC	CASSRETQYEQYF
TRBV25-1	TRBJ2-1	many	-	TGTGCCAGCAAGGGGAGGCCTCCGGATGAGCAGTTCTTC	CASKGRPPDEQFF
TRBV7-9	TRBJ2-3	few	-	TGTGCCAGCACTCACGGGACATACCTCACAGATACGCAGTATTTT	CASTHGTYLTDTQYF
TRBV7-9	TRBJ2-3	few	TRBD2	TGTGCCAGCAGCCCCTCCGCCCTAGCGGGAGGGCCCGATACGCAGTATTTT	CASSPSALAGGPDTQYF
TRBV7-9	TRBJ1-1	many	-	TGTGCCAGCAGCTTAGATTTGCAGAACACTGAAGCTTTCTTT	CASSLDLQNTEAFF
TRBV29-1	TRBJ2-3	many	TRBD2	TGCAGCGTAGAAGCCGGGACTAGCGGGAGGACCACAGATACGCAGTATTTT	CSVEAGTSGRTTDTQYF
TRBV27	TRBJ2-7	many	-	TGTGCCAGCAAGAGGGACGAGCAGTACTTC	CASKRDEQYF
TRBV2	TRBJ1-2	few	-	TGTGCCAGCACCGATATACTACTTTATGGCTACACCTTC	CASTDILLYGYTF
TRBV24-1	TRBJ2-5	-	TRBD1	TGTGCCACCAGTGATTTGCAGGGGACAGGAACACAAGAGACCCAGTACTTC	CATSDLQGTGTQETQYF
TRBV11-2	TRBJ1-1	few	-	TGTGCCAGCAGCTCACCAAAACAGGGCGGTGACACTGAAGCTTTCTTT	CASSSPKQGGDTEAFF